This TCR beta chain was retrieved from a study of Ad26.COV2.S vaccination and SARS-CoV-2 variants. The sample's treatment: about 20 received Ad26.COV2.S at low or high dose, single or two shots; about five received placebo; per-sample allocation not given. Sampling occurred on day 63 after the first vaccine or placebo injection. Based in Boston, the donor was an adult of 18-55 years. On this clone: What it recognizes is unknown.

Germline CDR1 and CDR2: MNHGY and SAAAGT. The CDR3 runs to 16 residues. J was trimmed by 7 bases and V by 2 bases; bases with no gene match: 10. The study, taken as a whole, reports: Vaccine and placebo recipients had comparable breadth of non-spike TCRs. The TCR breadth and depth analyses may have produced an underestimate of total T cell responses.

Measured with immunoSEQ multiplex PCR; TCRdb has only the in-frame clones, and not every one. The sample has fewer than 300,000 clones; roughly 86% are singletons. The specimen was peripheral blood, collected in a trial of Ad26.COV2.S vaccine versus placebo. V gene TRBV6-8 combines with J gene TRBJ2-7; 11 nucleotides line up with TRBD1. The TCR was taken from a person between 18 and 65 years old who received the Ad26.COV2.S COVID-19 vaccine or a placebo. Written as DNA, the CDR3 is TGTGCCAGCAGTTACAACAAAGGACAGGGGGCGAGGGAGCAGTACTTC. This sequence encodes CASSYNKGQGAREQYF.